These 11 T cell receptor beta chains were all obtained from the same sample, sequenced in a study of long-term antiretroviral therapy in people with HIV. At the survey level, the v3.0 immunoSEQ assay was run. Here immunoSEQ multiplex PCR was the method, and the copy in TCRdb shows in-frame clones only, minus some. The sample lists roughly 40,000 clones, roughly 90% occurring once. The sequencing here drew on unsorted PBMCs, taken just before starting antiretroviral therapy. The receptors come from a woman younger than 35 with HIV.

The chain combines TRBV6-6 with TRBJ1-2; D not certain. V lost 0 bases and J 7 bases, leaving 9 bases between the germline ends. The CDR3 extends over 13 amino acids. In germline, CDR1 is MNHNY, CDR2 SVGAGI (reference sequence). The CDR3 DNA sequence: TGTGCCAGCAGTTACTCAGGAGAAAGTGGCTACACCTTC. This sequence encodes CASSYSGESGYTF.

The chain joins TRBV29-1 to TRBJ2-7; TRBD1 might be the D (6 bases). Deletions cut 0 bases from V and 5 bases from J, with 11 bases between. This CDR3 spans 13 amino acids. From germline, CDR1 is SQVTM and CDR2 ANQGSEA. CDR3 DNA: TGCAGCGTTGAAGAAGGGGGTCGGAACGAGCAGTACTTC. It encodes CSVEEGGRNEQYF.

For the CDR3, the DNA is TGTGCCAGCAGCTTAGCAGCTATTCGGATCTATGGCTACACCTTC. Protein: CASSLAAIRIYGYTF. The genes are TRBV13 and TRBJ1-2; D ambiguous. With 1 base removed from V and 4 bases from J, the gap between germline ends came to 13 bases. The CDR3 runs 15 residues. Per the germline V gene, CDR1 is PRHDT and CDR2 is FYEKMQ (reference sequence).

This clone was seen once. The rearrangement joins TRBV7-9 to TRBJ2-7; D remains unclear. Per germline, CDR1 SEHNR and CDR2 FQNEAQ (reference sequence). V shed 7 bases and J shed 4 bases, with 14 bases lying between them. The CDR3 spans 13 residues. The CDR3 DNA sequence: TGTGCCAGCACCCCGGGTCCCGGATACGAGCAGTACTTC. It translates to CASTPGPGYEQYF. Based on the CDR3 plus reference TRBV7-9 and TRBJ2-7, the full variable domain is DTGVSQNPRHKITKRGQNVTFRCDPISEHNRLYWYRQTLGQGPEFLTYFQNEAQLEKSRLLSDRFSAERPKGSFSTLEIQRTEQGDSAMYLCASTPGPGYEQYFGPGTRLTVT.

The rearrangement uses TRBV18 and TRBJ1-2; D ambiguous. V was pared by 3 bases and J by 0 bases, with 2 bases between. The CDR3 runs to 12 residues. Germline loops: CDR1 KGHSH, CDR2 LQKENI. CDR3 nucleotide sequence: TGTGCCAGCTCACCGACTAACTATGGCTACACCTTC. Translation gives CASSPTNYGYTF.

Only one count was recorded for this clone. The chain employs TRBV6-6 and TRBJ2-7; 8 bases agree with TRBD1. The CDR3 contains 15 residues. With V trimmed by 6 bases and J by 6 bases, 13 bases remained unmatched. In germline, CDR1 is MNHNY, CDR2 SVGAGI (reference sequence). Here the CDR3 reads CASRKATGDRVEQYF. CDR3 sequence (DNA): TGTGCCAGCAGGAAAGCGACAGGGGATAGGGTCGAGCAGTACTTC.

The genes are TRBV6-1 and TRBJ1-1, with D unclear. Germline CDR1 and CDR2: MNHNS and SASEGT. This CDR3 has 13 residues. V lost 2 bases and J lost 7, with 11 bases in between. Here the CDR3 reads CASSELNEDEAFF. The CDR3 DNA is TGTGCCAGCAGTGAATTGAACGAGGATGAAGCTTTCTTT.

This chain links TRBV19 with TRBJ2-1; D is ambiguous. Germline values: CDR1 LNHDA, CDR2 SQIVND (reference sequence). V shed 5 bases and J shed 3 bases, with 5 bases lying between them. The CDR3 sequence is 12 residues long. Here the CDR3 DNA reads TGTGCCAGTAGTGCTAGCTACAATGAGCAGTTCTTC. Translated: CASSASYNEQFF.

The chain employs TRBV27 and TRBJ2-7, with D perhaps matching TRBD1 (6 bases). The V gene's germline CDR1 is MNHEY and CDR2 SMNVEV (reference sequence). CDR3 length: 12 amino acids. V was cut by 4 bases and J by 6 bases, with 10 bases left in between. The CDR3 DNA reads TGTGCCAGCAGTTACTCAGGGGCCGAGCAGTACTTC. Translation: CASSYSGAEQYF.

The chain is built from TRBV7-2 and TRBJ2-5; the match to TRBD1 covers 7 bases. CDR3 length: 14 residues. Trimming took 5 bases from V and 4 from J; bases not matched to a gene: 7. Germline V gives CDR1 SGHTA, CDR2 FQGNSA. CDR3 protein: CASSKQRGRETQYF. The CDR3 nucleotides are TGTGCCAGCAGCAAACAAAGGGGGCGAGAGACCCAGTACTTC.

About this clone: Sequence at one end of the junction differs from germline and may be a read error. The chain is built from TRBV5-4 and TRBJ2-3, with D perhaps matching TRBD1 (6 bases). The CDR3 contains 12 residues. Germline V gene sequence: CDR1 SGHNT, CDR2 YYREEE (reference sequence). The CDR3 DNA follows: TGTGCCAGCAGCTTGGATTACAGGGAATCTTTCTTT. Protein: CASSLDYRESFF.